A single sample gave rise to the 18 T cell receptor beta chains below, sequenced in a study of blood T cell repertoires in COVID-19. Profiling relied on immunoSEQ multiplex PCR, and the TCRdb table lists in-frame clones only, not all of them. This sample has about 150,000 clones, with around three quarters found just once. The sequenced material came from peripheral blood. These TCRs come from a man over 45 with acute or convalescent COVID-19.

Here the CDR3 reads CASTPVLPVTYGQVLYVHNSPLHF. The CDR3 DNA is TGTGCCAGCACCCCCGTCCTTCCAGTCACGTATGGACAGGTTCTCTATGTGCATAATTCACCCCTCCACTTT. The gene calls are TRBV6-2 or TRBV6-3 and TRBJ1-6; 7 bases agree with TRBD1. CDR3 length: 24 residues. The J segment lost 5 bases and the V segment lost 7 bases, leaving 35 bases of the junction unmatched. Germline assignment: CDR1 MNHEY and CDR2 SVGEGT.

The V call is TRBV19, the J call TRBJ2-5; 7 bases line up with TRBD2. Germline lookup yields CDR1 LNHDA and CDR2 SQIVND (reference sequence). Losses at the gene ends were 4 bases for V and 5 bases for J; bases not matched to a gene: 13. CDR3 length equals 16 residues. The CDR3, as DNA: TGTGCCAGTAGTAAGGCGGGACTAACCTCGGGGGAGACCCAGTACTTC. It is translated as CASSKAGLTSGETQYF.

This clone was observed a few times. The chain has TRBV7-8 and TRBJ2-7; maybe TRBD2 (6 bases). V was clipped by 3 bases and J by 0 bases, with 6 bases between them. This CDR3 has 13 amino acids. Germline lookup yields CDR1 SGHVS and CDR2 FQNEAQ. CDR3 loop: CASSFGSSYEQYV. CDR3 bases: TGTGCCAGCAGCTTCGGGAGCTCCTACGAGCAGTACGTC.

In its sample, this clone was seen once. The chain uses TRBV3-1 (or the pseudogene TRBV3-2) and TRBJ2-1; perhaps TRBD2 as D (7 bases). The CDR3 covers 15 residues. Germline V gene data show CDR1 as LGHDT and CDR2 as YNNKEL (reference sequence). V shed 1 base and J shed 6 bases, with 13 bases lying between them. The CDR3 DNA is TGTGCCAGCAGCCAAGGAGGGGGGGCTGGCAATGAGCAGTTCTTC. This encodes CASSQGGGAGNEQFF.

V is TRBV5-1 and J is TRBJ2-5, with 11 bases fitting TRBD1. The germline CDR1 and CDR2 sequences are SGHRS and YFSETQ. Trimming cost V 3 bases and J 4 bases; bases outside gene matches: 5. CDR3 length equals 15 residues. DNA of the CDR3: TGCGCCAGCAGCTGGACAGGGGGCATTTTAGAGACCCAGTACTTC. Translation: CASSWTGGILETQYF.

The chain employs TRBV27 and TRBJ2-7, with TRBD2 matching over 14 bases. The germline gives CDR1 MNHEY, CDR2 SMNVEV (reference sequence). The CDR3 has 17 residues. V trimming: 6 bases; J trimming: 3 bases; junction bases outside the gene matches: 10. In nucleotides, the CDR3 is TGTGCCAGCAGATATTATGGGACTAGCGGGGGACACTACGAGCAGTACTTC. Its protein is CASRYYGTSGGHYEQYF.

This chain uses TRBV18 with TRBJ1-2; tentative D call: TRBD1 (5 bases). V dropped 4 bases and J dropped 7 bases, with 13 bases sitting between them. The CDR3 has 13 residues. Per the germline V gene, CDR1 is KGHSH and CDR2 is LQKENI. Here the CDR3 reads CASSQSGDGGYTF. The DNA for the CDR3 is TGTGCCAGCTCACAGTCGGGGGACGGTGGCTACACCTTC.

The chain combines TRBV2 with TRBJ2-2; weak D call: TRBD2 (6 bases). V lost 2 bases and J 1 base, leaving 8 bases between the germline ends. The length of the CDR3 is 15 residues. In germline, CDR1 is SNHLY, CDR2 FYNNEI. This CDR3 is CASSETSLNTGELFF. CDR3 bases: TGTGCCAGCAGTGAAACTAGCCTGAACACCGGGGAGCTGTTTTTT.

V usage is TRBV5-6 and J usage is TRBJ2-5, with D possibly being TRBD1 (6 bases). CDR1 is SGHDT, CDR2 YYEEEE, per germline. This CDR3 is 15 amino acids long. V lost 0 bases to trimming and J lost 2 bases, with 11 bases between them. The CDR3 region has the DNA TGTGCCAGCAGCTTGGTAGGGCAGGGGCAAGAGACCCAGTACTTC. Its translation: CASSLVGQGQETQYF.

This clone is a singleton in its sample. This chain links TRBV5-1 with TRBJ1-5; 8 bases are shared with TRBD1. Germline CDR1 SGHRS, CDR2 YFSETQ. V lost 3 bases and J lost 7; bases outside the gene matches: 6. The CDR3 has 14 amino acids. The CDR3 DNA is TGCGCCAGCAGCTCGGACAGGGTATGGCAGCCCCAGCATTTT. This encodes CASSSDRVWQPQHF.

This clone was seen more than once but under ten times. This chain uses TRBV4-2 with TRBJ1-2; D may be TRBD1 (6 bases). Trimming left V 1 base short and J 4 bases short, with 10 bases between. The CDR3 covers 14 residues. CDR1 LGHNA and CDR2 YNFKEQ come from the germline V gene. CDR3 DNA sequence: TGTGCCAGCAGCCAAGTCGGACAGTTCTATGGCTACACCTTC. The encoded protein is CASSQVGQFYGYTF.

The chain has TRBV6-6 and TRBJ2-7, with D perhaps TRBD2 (5 bases). CDR1 and CDR2 (germline): MNHNY, SVGAGI (reference sequence). This CDR3 contains 14 residues. V dropped 2 bases and J dropped 0 bases, with 8 bases sitting between them. Here the CDR3 DNA reads TGTGCCAGCAGTTACGACGGGAACTCCTACGAGCAGTACGTC. This sequence encodes CASSYDGNSYEQYV.

The chain is built from TRBV5-4 and TRBJ1-1; tentatively, D is TRBD1 (5 bases). This CDR3 has 15 amino acids. V lost 3 bases and J 0 bases, leaving 12 bases between the germline ends. Germline V gene sequence: CDR1 SGHNT, CDR2 YYREEE (reference sequence). CDR3 sequence (DNA): TGTGCCAGCAGCTACCGGGGGGGAATGAACACTGAAGCTTTCTTT. Its protein is CASSYRGGMNTEAFF.

The rearrangement joins TRBV5-6 to TRBJ1-5; D uncertain. V was shortened by 6 bases and J by 0 bases, with 19 bases between the two germline ends. CDR3 size: 17 residues. Germline CDR1 SGHDT, CDR2 YYEEEE. As DNA, the CDR3 is TGTGCCAGCACCTCGCAAAAGGCGGGCTATAGCAATCAGCCCCAGCATTTT. The encoded protein is CASTSQKAGYSNQPQHF.

This chain links TRBV6-2 or TRBV6-3 with TRBJ2-2; 7 nucleotides line up with TRBD1. Germline CDR1 reads MNHEY; CDR2 reads SVGEGT. The CDR3 has 15 residues. Trimming removed 4 bases from V and 3 bases from J; junction bases left unmatched: 5. The CDR3 protein is CASSSGQGDTGELFF. CDR3 nucleotides: TGTGCCAGCAGTTCGGGTCAGGGGGACACCGGGGAGCTGTTTTTT.

This chain joins TRBV5-1 and TRBJ2-3; a weak D match, TRBD1 (5 bases). Deletions cut 5 bases from V and 3 bases from J, with 7 bases between. CDR3 length: 12 residues. CDR1 is SGHRS and CDR2 is YFSETQ in the germline V gene. The CDR3 reads CASSGATDTQYF. The CDR3 DNA follows: TGCGCCAGCAGTGGGGCTACAGATACGCAGTATTTT.

The chain is built from TRBV5-5 and TRBJ1-1, with D hard to call. The CDR3 is 14 residues long. Trimming stripped 2 bases from V and 1 base from J, with 9 bases between. Germline CDR1 SGHKS, CDR2 YYEKEE (reference sequence). CDR3: CASSLVWQNTEAFF. CDR3 nucleotide sequence: TGTGCCAGCAGCTTAGTATGGCAGAACACTGAAGCTTTCTTT. The full variable domain, in which reference TRBV5-5 and TRBJ1-1 provide the parts outside the CDR3, is DAGVTQSPTHLIKTRGQQVTLRCSPISGHKSVSWYQQVLGQGPQFIFQYYEKEERGRGNFPDRFSARQFPNYSSELNVNALLLGDSALYLCASSLVWQNTEAFFGQGTRLTVV.

This sequence joins TRBV5-1 and TRBJ2-5, with 15 bases lining up with TRBD2. The CDR3 is 18 amino acids. The V segment lost 3 bases and the J segment 4 bases; nucleotides outside the gene matches: 10. In germline, CDR1 is SGHRS, CDR2 YFSETQ. CDR3 nucleotide sequence: TGCGCCAGCAGCTCCGGACTAGCGGGGGGGCTTGCGTCAGAGACCCAGTACTTC. Protein sequence: CASSSGLAGGLASETQYF.